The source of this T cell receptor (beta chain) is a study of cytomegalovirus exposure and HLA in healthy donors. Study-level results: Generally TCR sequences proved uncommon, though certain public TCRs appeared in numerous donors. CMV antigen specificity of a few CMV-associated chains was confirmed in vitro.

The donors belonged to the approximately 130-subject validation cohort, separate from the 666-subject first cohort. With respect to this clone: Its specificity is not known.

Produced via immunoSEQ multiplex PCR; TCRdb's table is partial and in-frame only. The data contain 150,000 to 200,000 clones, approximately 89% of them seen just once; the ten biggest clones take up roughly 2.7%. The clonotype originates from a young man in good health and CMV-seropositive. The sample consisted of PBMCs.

CDR3 bases: TGCACCAGCCGCAAGATCCCCCAGCGGAGCACAGATACGCAGTATTTT. Its translation: CTSRKIPQRSTDTQYF. The chain recombines TRBV1 with TRBJ2-3; the table names TRBD2, a call not compared with the DNA. TRBV1 is labeled a pseudogene. CDR3 length: 16 residues.